This TCR beta chain was captured by sequencing in a study of PD-1 blockade in classical Hodgkin lymphoma. Germline CDR1 and CDR2: SGHNT and YYREEE (reference sequence). This CDR3 has 16 residues. Germline trimming cut 4 bases from V and 4 bases from J; bases unmatched to any gene: 9. This clone was counted a single time. The antigen is unknown. Time point here: cycle 4 day 1 (C4D1), after more than five weeks of nivolumab. Brentuximab vedotin exposure varied among the patients, all of whom had relapsed after autologous stem cell transplantation. Findings and caveats of the study: Patients with an early start, nivolumab under 1 year after ASCT, were excluded. A reduction in baseline TCR diversity was reportedly seen in newly diagnosed patients relative to healthy donors.

Data came from immunoSEQ multiplex PCR; TCRdb stores just in-frame clones and leaves some out. Of 110,000 or so clones listed, over 85% are singletons. This chain uses TRBV5-4 with TRBJ2-5; 11 nucleotides agree with TRBD2. The receptor was isolated from a human donor with classical Hodgkin lymphoma. Sample: peripheral blood mononuclear cells (PBMCs), taken before the fourth cycle of nivolumab. DNA of the CDR3: TGTGCCAGCAGCCCGTCCGGGCTAGCGGGAGGAGAGACCCAGTACTTC. This sequence encodes CASSPSGLAGGETQYF.